These 18 T cell receptor beta chains were sequenced from one sample in a study of blood T cell repertoires in COVID-19 (dated by TCRdb to 2020 to 2021). The receptor library was made with the immunoSEQ multiplex PCR assay. The table was pulled from immuneACCESS by TCRdb, which kept in-frame rearrangements only. Such tables lose some clones; where checked, under half of the loss comes from unresolved V genes, and the rest has no known cause. The sample table shows around 340,000 clones, and 88% are seen once. Clones ranked in the top ten supply 0.85% to 1.3% of the sample. Sequenced sample: PBMCs or T cells enriched from blood (not recorded which). All receptors come from a woman younger than 45 who had been exposed to COVID-19.

To note about this clone: Other nucleotide sequences in the sample specify the same CDR3. This chain connects TRBV28 to TRBJ2-7; TRBD2 matches 12 bases. Germline CDR1 and CDR2: MDHEN and SYDVKM. J lost 1 base, V lost 6 bases, and 4 bases had no gene match. CDR3 length: 15 amino acids. CDR3 nucleotides: TGTGCCAGCAGCCCCGGACTAGCGGGATCCTACGAGCAGTACTTC. Amino acid sequence: CASSPGLAGSYEQYF. Complete variable domain (other parts from reference TRBV28 and TRBJ2-7): DVKVTQSSRYLVKRTGEKVFLECVQDMDHENMFWYRQDPGLGLRLIYFSYDVKMKEKGDIPEGYSVSREKKERFSLILESASTNQTSMYLCASSPGLAGSYEQYFGPGTRLTVT.

A few counts support this clone. In DNA, the CDR3 is TGTGCCAGCAGGGACTTAAGCACAGATACGCAGTATTTT. Translated, it gives CASRDLSTDTQYF. V is TRBV25-1 and J is TRBJ2-3; TRBD2 is a possible D gene (5 bases). CDR3 size: 13 residues. Germline CDR1 MGHDK, CDR2 SYGVNS. V lost 6 bases and J lost 0, with 7 bases in between.

V is TRBV12-5 and J is TRBJ2-5; D perhaps matches TRBD2 (5 bases). Looked up from germline, CDR1 is LGHNT and CDR2 is FRNRAP. V was trimmed by 2 bases and J by 4 bases, leaving 17 bases between them. This CDR3 has 16 residues. For the CDR3, the DNA is TGTGCTAGTGGTTTGAAGACGGGTAAGGAGGTAGAGACCCAGTACTTC. Its protein is CASGLKTGKEVETQYF.

The gene calls are TRBV15 and TRBJ2-7; D might be TRBD2 (6 bases). The length of the CDR3 is 14 residues. Germline V CDR1 and CDR2: LNHNV, YYDKDF (reference sequence). V gave up 4 bases and J gave up 1 base, with 11 bases separating them. The CDR3 DNA reads as TGTGCCACCAGCAATTACGGGACTTCCTACGAGCAGTACTTC. It yields the protein CATSNYGTSYEQYF.

This clone was picked up one time. The V and J genes are TRBV19 and TRBJ2-7; D not resolved. V lost 7 bases to trimming and J lost 0 bases, with 13 bases between them. CDR3 length equals 14 residues. Germline V gene sequence: CDR1 LNHDA, CDR2 SQIVND (reference sequence). The CDR3 sequence is CASTSTLSSYEQYF. DNA of the CDR3: TGTGCCAGTACCTCGACATTAAGCTCCTACGAGCAGTACTTC.

The chain recombines TRBV4-2 with TRBJ2-7, with D possibly TRBD2 on 5 matching bases. Germline V gene data show CDR1 as LGHNA and CDR2 as YNFKEQ. The length of the CDR3 is 13 residues. The ends were cut back, 3 bases at V and 7 bases at J, with 13 bases in the middle. The CDR3 is CASSQFTSEEQYF. CDR3 in DNA: TGTGCCAGCAGCCAGTTTACTAGTGAGGAGCAGTACTTC.

This clone showed up just once. The chain recombines TRBV7-3 with TRBJ1-2; 10 bases line up with TRBD1. Per the germline V gene, CDR1 is SGHTA and CDR2 is FQGTGA. Unmatched junction bases numbered 14, after V lost 5 bases and J lost 5 bases. The CDR3 runs 17 residues. CDR3: CASSPGFRDRGPYGYTF. The CDR3 DNA reads as TGTGCCAGCAGCCCGGGATTCCGGGACAGGGGACCTTATGGCTACACCTTC. Looking up the rest from reference TRBV7-3 and TRBJ1-2 gives the full variable domain: GAGVSQTPSNKVTEKGKYVELRCDPISGHTALYWYRQSLGQGPEFLIYFQGTGAADDSGLPNDRFFAVRPEGSVSTLKIQRTERGDSAVYLCASSPGFRDRGPYGYTFGSGTRLTVV.

The count of this clone is one. V gene TRBV7-3 combines with J gene TRBJ2-2, with 8 bases aligning to TRBD1. Germline V gives CDR1 SGHTA, CDR2 FQGTGA. V dropped 4 bases and J dropped 7; count of bases not matched to a gene: 2. The CDR3 loop spans 13 amino acids. The CDR3 loop is CASSSDRGGELFF. CDR3 bases: TGTGCCAGCAGCTCAGACAGGGGCGGGGAGCTGTTTTTT.

V usage is TRBV28 and J usage is TRBJ1-2, with TRBD1 as a possible D gene (5 bases). CDR1 and CDR2 from the germline V gene are MDHEN and SYDVKM. This CDR3 has 16 residues. V shed 3 bases and J shed 3 bases, with 17 bases lying between them. The CDR3 DNA sequence: TGTGCCAGCAGTTTCGGTTTGTCAGGGAGGGACTATGGCTACACCTTC. Translation gives CASSFGLSGRDYGYTF.

The J gene is TRBJ2-3, the V gene TRBV19; 9 positions match TRBD2. V lost 7 bases to trimming and J lost 1 base; unmatched junction nucleotides: 9. The CDR3 consists of 16 residues. Germline values: CDR1 LNHDA, CDR2 SQIVND (reference sequence). The CDR3 loop reads CASNTIAGAGTDTQYF. The CDR3 DNA sequence: TGTGCCAGTAATACGATAGCGGGAGCGGGCACAGATACGCAGTATTTT.

This clone was observed a single time. V gene TRBV6-4 combines with J gene TRBJ2-1; D is perhaps TRBD2 (6 bases). Trimming removed 3 bases from V and 7 bases from J, with 19 bases in between. Per germline, CDR1 MRHNA and CDR2 SNTAGT. This CDR3 is 16 amino acids long. CDR3 bases: TGTGCCAGCAGTGAAGCACTAGCAGCCGTGGGGAATGAGCAGTTCTTC. It yields the protein CASSEALAAVGNEQFF.

The V gene is TRBV7-9, the J gene TRBJ2-1, with D perhaps matching TRBD2 (5 bases). The CDR3 runs 14 residues. Germline assignment: CDR1 SEHNR and CDR2 FQNEAQ (reference sequence). V lost 6 bases and J lost 2, with 11 bases in between. CDR3 DNA: TGTGCCAGCAGGCGGCCGGAGGCCTACAATGAGCAGTTCTTC. It is translated as CASRRPEAYNEQFF.

The J gene is TRBJ2-1, the V gene TRBV6-5; 16 nucleotides match TRBD2. V dropped 2 bases and J dropped 9; count of bases not matched to a gene: 4. Germline V CDR1 and CDR2: MNHEY, SVGAGI. The CDR3 is 16 amino acids. The CDR3 region has the DNA TGTGCCAGCAGTTACGGGACTAGCGGGAGGGCCCTTGAGCAGTTCTTC. It is translated as CASSYGTSGRALEQFF.

This clone occurred a few times. J is TRBJ2-1 and V is TRBV7-6; D possibly corresponds to TRBD2 (6 bases). Trimming took 1 base from V and 7 from J, leaving 20 bases between them. Germline CDR1 reads SGHVS; CDR2 reads FNYEAQ. The CDR3 is 17 residues long. This CDR3 is CASSLDYPGVPNNEQFF. The CDR3 DNA sequence: TGTGCCAGCAGCTTAGACTACCCGGGAGTACCTAATAATGAGCAGTTCTTC. The full variable domain, in which reference TRBV7-6 and TRBJ2-1 provide the parts outside the CDR3, is GAGVSQSPRYKVTKRGQDVALRCDPISGHVSLYWYRQALGQGPEFLTYFNYEAQQDKSGLPNDRFSAERPEGSISTLTIQRTEQRDSAMYRCASSLDYPGVPNNEQFFGPGTRLTVL.

The chain carries TRBV9 and TRBJ2-2, with a weak D call TRBD2 (6 bases). V was pared by 2 bases and J by 6 bases, with 8 bases between. The CDR3 is 13 residues long. CDR1 SGDLS and CDR2 YYNGEE come from the germline V gene. The CDR3 DNA sequence: TGTGCCAGCAGCGTGACTAGAGCCGGGGAGCTGTTTTTT. Amino acid sequence: CASSVTRAGELFF.

This chain joins TRBV13 and TRBJ1-2; D is possibly TRBD1 (5 bases). V was cut by 5 bases and J by 3 bases, with 16 bases left in between. Germline V lookup: CDR1 PRHDT, CDR2 FYEKMQ (reference sequence). The CDR3 has 15 residues. The CDR3 here is CASSQEGRPYYGYTF. CDR3 in DNA: TGTGCCAGCAGCCAGGAGGGGAGGCCTTACTATGGCTACACCTTC.

V gene TRBV3-1 (or the pseudogene TRBV3-2) combines with J gene TRBJ1-5; maybe TRBD1 (5 bases). The ends were cut back, 0 bases at V and 3 bases at J, with 15 bases in the middle. The germline gives CDR1 LGHDT, CDR2 YNNKEL (reference sequence). The CDR3 is made up of 17 amino acids. The CDR3, as DNA: TGTGCCAGCAGCCAAGATAGGCCAGGGAGGCTCAATCAGCCCCAGCATTTT. Protein: CASSQDRPGRLNQPQHF.

V gene TRBV10-2 combines with J gene TRBJ1-1, with 9 bases that match TRBD1. Trimming took 10 bases from V and 5 from J; bases not matched to a gene: 11. Germline V gene data show CDR1 as WSHSY and CDR2 as SAAADI. This CDR3 spans 14 amino acids. CDR3 protein: CAIKQGARGTEAFF. CDR3 bases: TGCGCCATCAAACAGGGGGCGCGGGGGACTGAAGCTTTCTTT.